The clone carrying this TCR beta chain was detected a few times. Its antigen is still unknown. The sample originates from a study of T-cell memory formation after mild COVID-19. The wider study: Most TCR clusters belonged to a single donor. Findings and limits, study-wide: Among clones contracting day 15 to 85, CD4/CD8 was balanced, whereas later expanders leaned CD4+.

CDR3 size: 13 residues. The germline V and J ends were trimmed by 3 bases and 4 bases, with 9 bases remaining between them. Using constant-segment primers, 5'RACE produced TCR alpha and TCR beta cDNA libraries carrying sample barcodes and UMIs. MiXCR was run by TCRdb on the 5' RACE reads, yielding one entry per CDR3 protein. The sample lists a few hundred thousand distinct CDR3 sequences; 28% were seen once. The genes are TRBV12-3 or TRBV12-4 and TRBJ1-1, with D uncertain. Sequencing was performed on PBMCs or a T cell subset sorted from them (not recorded which). The TCR originated in an adult woman who had mild COVID-19 (a few samples of this study predate the infection). Cell type and time point are not known. This chain's CDR3 is CASSFSEGTEAFF. Written as DNA, the CDR3 is TGTGCCAGCAGTTTTAGTGAGGGCACTGAAGCTTTCTTT.